The clone carrying this T cell receptor beta chain has at least ten counts. What it binds is not known. The sample originates from a study of human T cells and chemical hapten exposure. General study results and limits: Once DPC sensitization occurred, TCRs above 1 in 1000 frequency showed no change.

TCRdb re-derived calls from the RACE reads in MiXCR, one entry per CDR3 protein. This sample has some 300,000 distinct CDR3 sequences, with approximately 5.8% found just once. The CDR3 has 14 residues. Trimming took 0 bases from V and 5 from J, leaving 11 bases between them. The germline gives CDR1 SGHRS, CDR2 YFSETQ. The sample's time point: pre-sensitization, week 0. Treatment defined: therapeutic diphenylcyclopropenone sensitization with weekly scalp DPC. This clonotype was obtained from a woman under 30 with alopecia areata. Some clones in this sample may be carry-over from other donors' samples. J is TRBJ1-1 and V is TRBV5-1; unclear D gene. This material consisted of whole blood, taken in connection with sensitization to the hapten diphenylcyclopropenone (DPC). CDR3 coding DNA: TGCGCCAGCAGCTTGGGGGAAGTTGGGACTGAAGCTTTCTTT. Translating it yields CASSLGEVGTEAFF. The whole variable domain, filled in from reference TRBV5-1 and TRBJ1-1, reads KAGVTQTPRYLIKTRGQQVTLSCSPISGHRSVSWYQQTPGQGLQFLFEYFSETQRNKGNFPGRFSGRQFSNSRSEMNVSTLELGDSALYLCASSLGEVGTEAFFGQGTRLTVV.